Presented here are 17 T cell receptor beta chains from one specimen sequenced in a study of blood T cell repertoires in COVID-19. Clones were read by immunoSEQ multiplex PCR, and TCRdb kept only the in-frame ones, dropping some. The sample consists of approximately 260,000 clones, about 81% of them appearing once. Sequenced input: PBMCs or T cells enriched from blood (not recorded which). Receptor source: a man aged 30 to 45 with acute COVID-19.

The gene calls are TRBV6-5 and TRBJ2-5; 9 bases match TRBD1. The CDR3 loop spans 15 amino acids. Germline loops: CDR1 MNHEY, CDR2 SVGAGI. V dropped 4 bases and J dropped 4; count of bases not matched to a gene: 7. The CDR3 nucleotides are TGTGCCAGCAGTTTTTCTTCGACAGGGGGAGAGACCCAGTACTTC. Translation: CASSFSSTGGETQYF.

This clone turned up a few times. CDR3 coding DNA: TGTGCCAGCGGACGAGGGCATGAGCAGTACGTC. This codes for CASGRGHEQYV. The rearrangement uses TRBV27 and TRBJ2-7; D perhaps matches TRBD2 (5 bases). There are 11 residues in the CDR3. Looked up from germline, CDR1 is MNHEY and CDR2 is SMNVEV (reference sequence). Deletions cut 8 bases from V and 7 bases from J, with 12 bases between.

This clone appeared many times. The J gene is TRBJ2-3, the V gene TRBV6-1; D perhaps matches TRBD2 (5 bases). The V gene's germline CDR1 is MNHNS and CDR2 SASEGT. The CDR3 loop spans 17 amino acids. Trimming left V 1 base short and J 3 bases short, with 17 bases between. In nucleotides, the CDR3 is TGTGCCAGCAGTGAAGGGCCCGGGGATAGTGGTACAGATACGCAGTATTTT. Translating gives CASSEGPGDSGTDTQYF.

The V call is TRBV9, the J call TRBJ1-1; perhaps TRBD1 as D (5 bases). The CDR3 sequence is 15 residues long. CDR1 is SGDLS, CDR2 YYNGEE, per germline. Trimming shortened V by 3 bases and J by 5 bases, and 17 bases separated the two germline ends. The CDR3 protein is CASSEGYRQTTEAFF. CDR3 in DNA: TGTGCCAGCAGCGAGGGGTATAGGCAGACTACTGAAGCTTTCTTT.

The chain has TRBV28 and TRBJ1-2; D perhaps matches TRBD1 (5 bases). Per the germline V gene, CDR1 is MDHEN and CDR2 is SYDVKM. The CDR3 has 15 amino acids. V shed 4 bases and J shed 1 base, with 13 bases lying between them. CDR3 DNA: TGTGCCAGCAGTTCTACCGACAGATTTAACTATGGCTACACCTTC. Its protein product is CASSSTDRFNYGYTF.

J is TRBJ1-2 and V is TRBV6-5; 7 positions agree with TRBD1. Germline V gives CDR1 MNHEY, CDR2 SVGAGI. The CDR3 spans 11 residues. Trimming at V came to 6 bases and at J to 7 bases, leaving 2 bases not matched to a gene. CDR3 sequence (DNA): TGTGCCAGCAGCACAGGGGTTGGCTACACCTTC. Amino acid sequence: CASSTGVGYTF.

V usage is TRBV5-8 and J usage is TRBJ2-3, with D uncertain. Trimming took off 1 base at V and 2 bases at J, with 8 bases between the two ends. The CDR3 is 14 residues long. The germline CDR1 and CDR2 sequences are SGHTS and YDEGEE. CDR3 coding DNA: TGTGCCAGCAGCTTGAACTCCCACACAGATACGCAGTATTTT. Protein: CASSLNSHTDTQYF. Complete variable domain (other parts from reference TRBV5-8 and TRBJ2-3): EAGVTQSPTHLIKTRGQQATLRCSPISGHTSVYWYQQALGLGLQFLLWYDEGEERNRGNFPPRFSGRQFPNYSSELNVNALELEDSALYLCASSLNSHTDTQYFGPGTRLTVL.

This rearrangement joins TRBV7-8 to TRBJ1-6, with TRBD1 matching 7 bases. Germline assignment: CDR1 SGHVS and CDR2 FQNEAQ. The CDR3 sequence is 16 residues long. J lost 7 bases, V lost 5 bases, and 11 bases had no gene match. The CDR3 spells CASSGSRTGGNSPLHF. The CDR3, as DNA: TGTGCCAGCAGCGGGTCCCGGACAGGCGGAAATTCACCCCTCCACTTT.

V is TRBV25-1 and J is TRBJ2-2, with D possibly TRBD2 on 5 matching bases. The CDR3 contains 14 residues. V dropped 7 bases and J dropped 4 bases, with 13 bases sitting between them. Germline V gene data show CDR1 as MGHDK and CDR2 as SYGVNS. CDR3 coding DNA: TGTGCCAGCAAGGTCGCGGCGGGCACCGGGGAGCTGTTTTTT. Protein product: CASKVAAGTGELFF.

The chain couples TRBV7-2 to TRBJ1-4; D not certain. The CDR3 runs 16 residues. The V and J ends lost 5 bases and 8 bases respectively, with 21 bases between them. Germline V gives CDR1 SGHTA, CDR2 FQGNSA. The CDR3: CASSNRRGGREEKLFF. CDR3 DNA: TGTGCCAGCAGCAACCGTCGCGGCGGCCGGGAGGAAAAACTGTTTTTT.

This clone was counted between two and nine times. The chain links TRBV3-1 (or the pseudogene TRBV3-2) to TRBJ2-7; D is possibly TRBD1 (6 bases). Germline lookup yields CDR1 LGHDT and CDR2 YNNKEL (reference sequence). Trimming stripped 4 bases from V and 3 bases from J, with 13 bases between. CDR3 length equals 14 residues. The CDR3 reads CASSPLGASYEQYV. The CDR3 DNA follows: TGTGCCAGCAGCCCCCTGGGGGCTAGCTACGAGCAGTACGTC.

This chain uses TRBV30 with TRBJ2-1, with 9 bases aligning to TRBD2. The germline V gene has CDR1 GTSNPN and CDR2 SVGIG (reference sequence). J lost 1 base, V lost 2 bases, and 6 bases had no gene match. This CDR3 is built from 16 residues. The CDR3 sequence is CAWSPFAGGSYNEQFF. Written as DNA, the CDR3 is TGTGCCTGGAGTCCCTTCGCGGGAGGGTCCTACAATGAGCAGTTCTTC.

The chain carries TRBV28 and TRBJ1-1; TRBD1 aligns across 8 bases. V lost 2 bases, J lost 6 bases, and 11 bases stayed unmatched. CDR1 MDHEN and CDR2 SYDVKM come from the germline V gene. The CDR3 extends over 16 amino acids. CDR3 loop: CASSLTPPGGGSEAFF. Here the CDR3 DNA reads TGTGCCAGCAGTTTAACCCCTCCAGGGGGCGGCTCTGAAGCTTTCTTT.

The V gene is TRBV11-2, the J gene TRBJ2-5, with 13 positions matching TRBD2. The CDR3 runs 16 residues. Germline CDR1 SGHAT, CDR2 FQNNGV. With V trimmed by 5 bases and J by 2 bases, 5 bases remained unmatched. The CDR3 DNA reads as TGTGCCAGCAGCCTCGGACTAGCGGGGGAGCAAGAGACCCAGTACTTC. Translation gives CASSLGLAGEQETQYF.

The V call is TRBV3-1 (or the pseudogene TRBV3-2), the J call TRBJ1-6; D is unclear. This CDR3 is built from 14 residues. Per the germline V gene, CDR1 is LGHDT and CDR2 is YNNKEL (reference sequence). Between the trimmed V and J ends, which lost 1 base and 4 bases, there was a span of 5 bases. This chain's CDR3 is CASSQGAYNSPLHF. Here the CDR3 DNA reads TGTGCCAGCAGCCAAGGGGCTTATAATTCACCCCTCCACTTT.

The chain links TRBV15 to TRBJ1-5; TRBD1 agrees at 9 bases. The germline V gene encodes CDR1 LNHNV and CDR2 YYDKDF (reference sequence). V lost 9 bases to trimming and J lost 0 bases; unmatched junction nucleotides: 6. This CDR3 region has 15 residues. DNA for the CDR3: TGTGCCACGGCAACAGGGGGCTATAGCAATCAGCCCCAGCATTTT. Protein sequence: CATATGGYSNQPQHF.

The V and J genes are TRBV7-3 and TRBJ1-1; no reliable D call. V lost 0 bases, J lost 1 base, and 9 bases lay in between. Looked up from germline, CDR1 is SGHTA and CDR2 is FQGTGA. CDR3 size: 15 residues. CDR3: CASSLTAGTNTEAFF. CDR3 nucleotides: TGTGCCAGCAGCTTAACCGCAGGAACGAACACTGAAGCTTTCTTT. The full variable domain, in which reference TRBV7-3 and TRBJ1-1 provide the parts outside the CDR3, is GAGVSQTPSNKVTEKGKYVELRCDPISGHTALYWYRQSLGQGPEFLIYFQGTGAADDSGLPNDRFFAVRPEGSVSTLKIQRTERGDSAVYLCASSLTAGTNTEAFFGQGTRLTVV.